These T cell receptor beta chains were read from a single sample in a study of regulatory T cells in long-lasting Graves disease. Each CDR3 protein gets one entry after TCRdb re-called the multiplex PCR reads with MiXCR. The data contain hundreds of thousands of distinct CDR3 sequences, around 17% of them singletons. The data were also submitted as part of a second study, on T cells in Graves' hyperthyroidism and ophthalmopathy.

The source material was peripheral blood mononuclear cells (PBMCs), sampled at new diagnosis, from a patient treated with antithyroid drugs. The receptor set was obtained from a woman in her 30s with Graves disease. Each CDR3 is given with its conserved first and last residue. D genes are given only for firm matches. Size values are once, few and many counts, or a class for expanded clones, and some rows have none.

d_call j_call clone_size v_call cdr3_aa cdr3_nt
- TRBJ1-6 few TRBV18 CASSPFRSGSYNSPLHF TGTGCCAGCTCACCATTTCGGTCTGGCTCCTATAATTCACCCCTCCACTTT
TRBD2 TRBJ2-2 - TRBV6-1 CASRETSGRFRELFF TGTGCCAGCAGAGAGACTAGCGGGAGGTTCCGGGAGCTGTTTTTT
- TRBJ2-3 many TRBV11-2 CASSFSDTDTQYF TGTGCCAGCAGCTTCTCGGACACAGATACGCAGTATTTT
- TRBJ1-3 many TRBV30 CAVRSSGNTIYF TGTGCCGTCCGGAGCTCTGGAAACACCATATATTTT
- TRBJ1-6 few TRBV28 CASRPADYNSPLHF TGTGCCAGCAGGCCGGCCGATTATAATTCACCCCTCCACTTT
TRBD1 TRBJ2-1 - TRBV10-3 CAMADRGRGNEQFF TGTGCCATGGCAGACAGGGGTCGCGGCAATGAGCAGTTCTTC
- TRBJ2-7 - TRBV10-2 CASSEPSKTAGDEQYF TGCGCCAGCAGTGAGCCATCTAAAACCGCCGGGGACGAGCAGTACTTC
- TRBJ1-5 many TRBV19 CASTTDFTGQPQHF TGTGCCAGTACCACGGACTTCACAGGTCAGCCCCAGCATTTT
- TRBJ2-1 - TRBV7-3 CASSLRLQGLNEQFF TGTGCCAGCAGCTTACGGCTCCAGGGCCTCAATGAGCAGTTCTTC
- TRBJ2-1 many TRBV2 CASSEMQGSYNEQFF TGTGCCAGCAGTGAAATGCAGGGTTCCTACAATGAGCAGTTCTTC